This note documents a single T cell receptor (beta chain) sequence. The data were produced by immunoSEQ multiplex PCR, yet TCRdb's version contains in-frame clones alone and is incomplete. Counted here are approximately 63,000 clones, roughly nine tenths occurring once; the ten biggest clones make up about 18%. This sample was taken from a study of blood T cell repertoires in COVID-19. Overall study context: From the United States, Italy and Spain came samples of acute and convalescent COVID-19. Sources were T cells, B-cell-depleted T cells, or PBMCs; the material itself was cDNA or gDNA.

Followed over time, Seattle patients had been enrolled while infection was active. V gave up 5 bases and J gave up 1 base, with 11 bases separating them. Germline lookup yields CDR1 SNHLY and CDR2 FYNNEI. The CDR3 covers 14 residues. The sequenced sample was peripheral blood. The chain combines TRBV2 with TRBJ1-1; possibly TRBD1 for D (6 bases). This TCR came from an older woman with COVID-19, enrolled during active disease. Written as DNA, the CDR3 is TGTGCCAGCAGTTACAGGGCGAAGAACACTGAAGCTTTCTTT. Protein: CASSYRAKNTEAFF.